This paragraph reports one T cell receptor (beta chain). There is no known antigen for this receptor. No much larger clone is present one base from it, and per-base qualities are unavailable. As encoded in the germline V gene, CDR1 is ENHRY while CDR2 is SYGVKD. From cysteine to phenylalanine, the CDR3 is 15 amino acids long. The retained sequence is limited to the CDR3, 45 bases, with the frame set at the first base. At the junction V is shortened by 3 bases and J by 0 bases, with 10 bases in between. All of the isolated RNA was reverse transcribed with the High Capacity cDNA Reverse Transcription Kit, so expressed TCRB transcripts were sequenced. Naive, central memory and regulatory T cell samples underwent deep immunoSEQ sequencing, averaging roughly 3.4 million total reads per sample. After sorted cells were lysed in RLT buffer, RNA was extracted with DNase-treated RNeasy Micro or Mini kits, with the choice depending on cell number. To prevent cross-contamination, each cell subset was processed individually, whereas patient and healthy donor samples were processed jointly. TCRB sequences were amplified from cDNA with the immunoSEQ multiplex PCR, producing 87-bp fragments spanning the CDR3 region. The amplicons were sequenced using the Illumina HiSeq platform. The original methods were these. PCR bias was corrected computationally using synthetic template baselines, and reads within Hamming distance 2 were collapsed, with unmergeable singletons discarded. By aligning reads against IMGT, V, D and J genes, CDR3 length, and insertions or deletions at six rearrangement sites were assigned. Within each subset, clonotype counts were normalized to sorted cell number, after which true diversity and Gini coefficients were computed with the tcR R package. The overlap coefficient, calculated on TCRB nucleotide sequences, was used to quantify repertoire sharing. Out-of-frame TCRB sequences from naive cells were analyzed as a proxy for the pre-selection repertoire. The table was pulled from immuneACCESS by TCRdb, which kept in-frame rearrangements only. Such tables lose some clones; where checked, under half of the loss comes from unresolved V genes, and the rest has no known cause. V, J and clone size derive from that table, while D and trimming were established from the DNA sequence. Present in this sample are fewer than 550,000 clones, roughly 11% of which were seen just once. The ten largest make up less than 0.06% of the sample.

The data were taken from a study of beta chain features in type 1 diabetes (dated by TCRdb to 2016 to 2019). Regarding the research as a whole: No differences in mean age, gender distribution, total cell number or subset yield were found between patients and healthy donors. Whereas all 30 or so donors provided naive and central memory subsets, regulatory and stem cell-like memory subsets were isolated from just 8 patients and roughly eight healthy donors. Across all samples, approximately 100 million sorted cells were examined, and cell number per subset correlated strongly with RNA yield. The study compared TCRB repertoires of sorted circulating CD4+ T cell subsets between recently diagnosed type 1 diabetes patients and matched healthy donors. Study-wide conclusions, independent of this receptor: Sequencing cDNA rather than genomic DNA could over-represent highly expressing activated cells, although activation and CD3 levels did not differ between groups. Patients with type 1 diabetes made fewer insertions and deleted more nucleotides at VDJ recombination sites, implying thymic rearrangement abnormalities. Because small numbers of individuals were included in the HLA sub-analyses, any influence of HLA type on TCRB rearrangement was left unresolved. Naive, central memory and regulatory TCRB repertoires appeared to be more alike among patients than among healthy donors. Shorter templates might have been favored by PCR, but patient and control samples were amplified and corrected together, so both groups would have been affected equally by any skew. A moderate but significant shortening of TCRB CDR3 length was observed in type 1 diabetes patients in all four CD4+ subsets.

Each donor gave one peripheral blood draw, averaging approximately 120 mL, which was collected into heparinised tubes. A BD FACSAria II and a panel including CD45RO, CCR7, CD25, CD127, CD95 and CD27 were used to sort naive, central memory, regulatory and stem cell-like memory CD4+ T cells. Purity was above 98% for every sorted population. PBMCs were isolated immediately by Lymphoprep density gradient centrifugation and stained directly without culture. So that batch effects would be minimized, each experiment stained and sorted samples in pairs, pairing one healthy donor with one patient. The sequenced sample was naive CD4+ T cells from blood. Per the publication, the cell subset or site label means: true naive CD4+ T cells. This TCR was recovered from a woman under 30 in good health. The chain joins TRBV10-3 to TRBJ2-3, with a tentative D gene TRBD1 over 5 matching bases. The CDR3 region: CAISDSRASTDTQYF. The DNA is TGTGCCATCAGTGATAGCAGGGCTAGCACAGATACGCAGTATTTT.